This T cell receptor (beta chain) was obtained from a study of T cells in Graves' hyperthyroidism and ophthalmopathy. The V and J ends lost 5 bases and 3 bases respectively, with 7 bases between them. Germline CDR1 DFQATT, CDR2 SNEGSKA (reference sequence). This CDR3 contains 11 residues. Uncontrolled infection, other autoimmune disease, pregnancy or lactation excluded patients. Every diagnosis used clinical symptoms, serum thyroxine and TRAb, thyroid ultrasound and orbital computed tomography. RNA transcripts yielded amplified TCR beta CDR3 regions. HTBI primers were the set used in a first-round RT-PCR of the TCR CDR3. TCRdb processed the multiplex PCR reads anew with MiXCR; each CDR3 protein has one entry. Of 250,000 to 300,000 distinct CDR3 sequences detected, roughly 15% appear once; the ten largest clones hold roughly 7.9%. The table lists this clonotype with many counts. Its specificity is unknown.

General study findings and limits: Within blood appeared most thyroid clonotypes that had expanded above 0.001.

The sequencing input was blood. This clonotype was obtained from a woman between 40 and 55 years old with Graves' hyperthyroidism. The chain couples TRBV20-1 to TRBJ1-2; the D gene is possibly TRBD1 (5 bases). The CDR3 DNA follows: TGCAGTGCTGACAGCTACTATGGCTACACCTTC. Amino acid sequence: CSADSYYGYTF.